This entry lists 24 T cell receptor beta chains sequenced from one sample in a study of beta chain features in type 1 diabetes (dated by TCRdb to about 2018). What the study reported, not specific to this receptor: Type 1 diabetes patients showed a moderate but significant shortening of TCRB CDR3 length in all four CD4+ subsets.

Receptor amplification or capture employed the immunoSEQ multiplex PCR assay. The High Capacity cDNA Reverse Transcription Kit was used to reverse transcribe all of the isolated RNA, meaning that expressed TCRB transcripts were what got sequenced. Held by TCRdb, this immuneACCESS table contains in-frame sequences only and omits some clones. Under half of the omission traces to an unresolved V gene where checked; the cause of the rest is unknown. The sample contains 500,000 to 800,000 clones, 12% of them found a single time. Roughly 0.12% of the sample comes from the top ten. For these receptors, no antigen is known. The specimen was naive CD4+ T cells from blood. The cell subset or site label here, explained by the study, means: true naive CD4+ T cells. Receptors originate from a man aged 25-45 years with type 1 diabetes.

The chain combines TRBV5-6 with TRBJ2-7, with a weak D call TRBD1 (5 bases). Germline lookup yields CDR1 SGHDT and CDR2 YYEEEE. Trimming left V 3 bases short and J 6 bases short, with 13 bases between. The CDR3 consists of 13 residues. The CDR3 DNA is TGTGCCAGCAGCTCTGAGATCCAGGGCGAGCAGTACTTC. It encodes CASSSEIQGEQYF.

This clone occurred a few times. The chain couples TRBV19 to TRBJ2-5; D gene unclear. CDR1 is LNHDA, CDR2 SQIVND, per germline (reference sequence). The CDR3 length is 13 residues. V was pared by 1 base and J by 5 bases, with 8 bases between. The CDR3 loop reads CASSIGRVETQYF. The CDR3 DNA follows: TGTGCCAGTAGTATAGGCCGGGTCGAGACCCAGTACTTC.

The chain joins TRBV4-3 to TRBJ2-7; D is unclear. The germline V gene encodes CDR1 LGHNA and CDR2 YSLEER. V was clipped by 3 bases and J by 3 bases, with 9 bases between them. The CDR3 spans 13 residues. CDR3 in DNA: TGCGCCAGCAGCCAGACCGATGGCTACGAGCAGTACTTC. Encoded protein: CASSQTDGYEQYF.

The chain couples TRBV29-1 to TRBJ2-1; D possibly uses TRBD1 or TRBD2 (5 bases each). There are 12 residues in the CDR3. Trimming removed 1 base at V and 10 bases at J, with 11 bases between. Germline V lookup: CDR1 SQVTM, CDR2 ANQGSEA. DNA of the CDR3: TGCAGCGTTGAAGGAGGGGCTCGGGAGCAGTTCTTC. It translates to CSVEGGAREQFF.

The chain employs TRBV4-2 and TRBJ2-3, with D unclear. V dropped 2 bases and J dropped 6 bases, with 6 bases sitting between them. Germline V gene data show CDR1 as LGHNA and CDR2 as YNFKEQ. CDR3 length: 12 residues. The CDR3 DNA follows: TGTGCCAGCAGCCAAACTGACGATACGCAGTATTTT. Translation: CASSQTDDTQYF.

As to this clone: Other nucleotide sequences in the sample specify the same CDR3. The gene calls are TRBV6-5 and TRBJ1-5, with TRBD1 as a possible D gene (5 bases). CDR3 size: 13 residues. In germline, CDR1 is MNHEY, CDR2 SVGAGI. Deletions cut 3 bases from V and 4 bases from J, with 7 bases between. CDR3 amino acids: CASSYGGNQPQHF. The CDR3 nucleotides are TGTGCCAGCAGTTATGGGGGAAATCAGCCCCAGCATTTT.

This clone appeared a few times. CDR3 in amino acids: CASRAPSGISYNEQFF. In DNA, the CDR3 is TGTGCCAGCAGAGCCCCTAGCGGGATCTCCTACAATGAGCAGTTCTTC. The rearrangement uses TRBV6-6 and TRBJ2-1; 9 nucleotides match TRBD2. CDR1 and CDR2 (germline): MNHNY, SVGAGI (reference sequence). The CDR3 has 16 residues. With 6 bases clipped from V and 0 bases from J, the junction kept 6 bases outside the gene matches.

Only a few counts were recorded for this clone. This chain links TRBV7-9 with TRBJ1-5, with D uncertain. Trimming pared 4 bases from V and 3 bases from J, leaving 7 bases between. Germline-derived CDR1 and CDR2 are SEHNR and FQNEAQ (reference sequence). CDR3 length: 13 residues. CDR3 sequence: CASSSMANQPQHF. As DNA, the CDR3 is TGTGCCAGCAGCTCAATGGCCAATCAGCCCCAGCATTTT. Together with reference TRBV7-9 and TRBJ1-5, the CDR3 gives the full variable domain: DTGVSQNPRHKITKRGQNVTFRCDPISEHNRLYWYRQTLGQGPEFLTYFQNEAQLEKSRLLSDRFSAERPKGSFSTLEIQRTEQGDSAMYLCASSSMANQPQHFGDGTRLSIL.

The chain joins TRBV4-2 to TRBJ2-5, with D tentatively TRBD1 (6 bases). The CDR3 has 16 amino acids. CDR1 and CDR2 from the germline V gene are LGHNA and YNFKEQ. V lost 4 bases and J 5 bases, leaving 20 bases between the germline ends. The CDR3 loop reads CASSPRGRGSDETQYF. Here the CDR3 DNA reads TGTGCCAGCAGCCCCCGGGGCAGGGGATCAGATGAGACCCAGTACTTC.

This clone occurred a few times. The sample carries other DNA sequences with the same CDR3. The chain carries TRBV6-5 and TRBJ1-6; 9 bases match TRBD1. V trimming: 6 bases; J trimming: 5 bases; junction bases outside the gene matches: 2. The germline gives CDR1 MNHEY, CDR2 SVGAGI. The CDR3 runs to 14 residues. CDR3 amino acids: CASRRTGDNSPLHF. For the CDR3, the DNA is TGTGCCAGCAGACGGACAGGGGATAATTCACCCCTCCACTTT.

V is TRBV4-2 and J is TRBJ2-5; D is perhaps TRBD1 (5 bases). The CDR3 spans 15 residues. Germline CDR1 is LGHNA and CDR2 is YNFKEQ. V lost 1 base and J lost 0, with 9 bases in between. The CDR3 here is CASSQGTGNQETQYF. CDR3 nucleotides: TGTGCCAGCAGCCAAGGTACAGGTAACCAAGAGACCCAGTACTTC.

This clone was observed a few times. V gene TRBV7-9 combines with J gene TRBJ1-1; tentatively, D is TRBD1 (5 bases). Germline assignment: CDR1 SEHNR and CDR2 FQNEAQ (reference sequence). This CDR3 spans 13 amino acids. Deletions cut 5 bases from V and 3 bases from J, with 10 bases between. The CDR3 spells CASSPVGDTEAFF. CDR3 in DNA: TGTGCCAGCAGCCCGGTGGGGGACACTGAAGCTTTCTTT.

This clone was observed a few times. This sequence joins TRBV25-1 and TRBJ2-1, with D unclear. Germline loops: CDR1 MGHDK, CDR2 SYGVNS. This CDR3 comprises 15 residues. Trimming shortened V by 3 bases and J by 0 bases, and 9 bases separated the two germline ends. Here the CDR3 DNA reads TGTGCCAGCAGTGATGCCCAGAGCTCCTACAATGAGCAGTTCTTC. It yields the protein CASSDAQSSYNEQFF.

This sequence joins TRBV7-2 and TRBJ2-3; the match to TRBD2 covers 8 bases. In germline, CDR1 is SGHTA, CDR2 FQGNSA. The CDR3 contains 16 residues. V was pared by 6 bases and J by 0 bases, with 8 bases of the junction left unmatched. For the CDR3, the DNA is TGTGCCAGCAGAGTCGGACTAGCTGCTAGCACAGATACGCAGTATTTT. Amino acid sequence: CASRVGLAASTDTQYF.

CDR3 amino acids: CASSLGGAREQFF. The CDR3, as DNA: TGTGCCAGCAGCTTAGGTGGTGCCAGAGAGCAGTTCTTC. The genes are TRBV7-2 and TRBJ2-1; D unresolved. Germline assignment: CDR1 SGHTA and CDR2 FQGNSA. This CDR3 is built from 13 residues. V was trimmed by 1 base and J by 10 bases, leaving 11 bases between them.

This clone was counted between two and nine times. The V and J genes are TRBV18 and TRBJ1-1; D is unresolved. The CDR3 runs to 16 residues. V lost 8 bases, J lost 4 bases, and 23 bases lay in between. Germline V CDR1 and CDR2: KGHSH, LQKENI. The CDR3 loop reads CASQPGRLLSGTEAFF. The DNA for the CDR3 is TGTGCCAGCCAACCGGGTCGGCTCCTCAGTGGCACTGAAGCTTTCTTT.

The J gene is TRBJ1-5, the V gene TRBV7-9; D remains unclear. This CDR3 contains 14 residues. The V and J ends lost 1 base and 7 bases respectively, with 11 bases between them. Germline loops: CDR1 SEHNR, CDR2 FQNEAQ (reference sequence). The CDR3 protein is CASSLGASPQPQHF. CDR3 nucleotides: TGTGCCAGCAGCTTAGGAGCCTCTCCCCAGCCCCAGCATTTT. The full variable domain, with the rest looked up from reference TRBV7-9 and TRBJ1-5, is DTGVSQNPRHKITKRGQNVTFRCDPISEHNRLYWYRQTLGQGPEFLTYFQNEAQLEKSRLLSDRFSAERPKGSFSTLEIQRTEQGDSAMYLCASSLGASPQPQHFGDGTRLSIL.

This clone turned up a few times. The chain is built from TRBV7-6 and TRBJ1-5; 7 bases map to TRBD1. The V and J ends lost 3 bases and 0 bases, in that order; junction bases with no gene match: 2. Germline V lookup: CDR1 SGHVS, CDR2 FNYEAQ. This CDR3 contains 15 residues. In DNA form, the CDR3 reads TGTGCCAGCAGCTTGGGACAGCATAGCAATCAGCCCCAGCATTTT. Residues: CASSLGQHSNQPQHF.

V gene TRBV7-7 combines with J gene TRBJ2-2; D may be TRBD1 (6 bases). The CDR3 consists of 14 residues. The V gene's germline CDR1 is SSHAT and CDR2 FNYEAQ (reference sequence). Between the trimmed V and J ends, which lost 5 bases and 7 bases, there was a span of 14 bases. The CDR3 loop is CASSAQGSNGELFF. CDR3 DNA: TGTGCCAGCAGCGCCCAGGGGTCGAACGGGGAGCTGTTTTTT.

This clone was seen more than once but under ten times. V gene TRBV7-2 combines with J gene TRBJ1-5; TRBD1 might be the D (5 bases). The germline V and J ends were trimmed by 4 bases and 7 bases, with 11 bases remaining between them. This CDR3 has 13 amino acids. In germline, CDR1 is SGHTA, CDR2 FQGNSA. The CDR3 is CASSSGVRQPQHF. For the CDR3, the DNA is TGTGCCAGCAGCTCGGGGGTGCGGCAGCCCCAGCATTTT.

The table lists this clone with a few counts. This chain joins TRBV2 and TRBJ1-5; no reliable D call. Between the trimmed V and J ends, which lost 6 bases and 11 bases, there was a span of 23 bases. Germline loops: CDR1 SNHLY, CDR2 FYNNEI. This CDR3 is 15 amino acids long. The CDR3 is CASSATRTPQGSQHF. CDR3 bases: TGTGCCAGCAGCGCTACTCGGACCCCGCAAGGGTCCCAGCATTTT.

This clone turned up a few times. CDR3 residues: CASSLEGRPTYEQYF. CDR3 sequence (DNA): TGCGCCAGCAGCTTGGAAGGCAGACCAACTTACGAGCAGTACTTC. V is TRBV5-1 and J is TRBJ2-7, with unresolved D. The CDR3 is made up of 15 amino acids. The ends were cut back, 0 bases at V and 4 bases at J, with 14 bases in the middle. Germline V gives CDR1 SGHRS, CDR2 YFSETQ.

The V and J genes are TRBV11-2 and TRBJ1-5; 9 nucleotides line up with TRBD1. The CDR3 covers 15 residues. Germline values: CDR1 SGHAT, CDR2 FQNNGV. Trimming removed 5 bases from V and 7 bases from J; junction bases left unmatched: 9. The CDR3 sequence: CASSTTGGERQPQHF. The DNA for the CDR3 is TGTGCCAGCAGCACTACAGGGGGCGAAAGGCAGCCCCAGCATTTT.

This clone came up a few times. The J gene is TRBJ2-5, the V gene TRBV5-1; 7 bases fit TRBD1. Trimming removed 4 bases from V and 3 bases from J; junction bases left unmatched: 6. Germline loops: CDR1 SGHRS, CDR2 YFSETQ. The CDR3 sequence is 14 residues long. This CDR3 reads CASSIGTAEETQYF. The CDR3 coding sequence is TGCGCCAGCAGCATCGGGACAGCAGAAGAGACCCAGTACTTC.